This T cell receptor beta chain emerged from a study of cytomegalovirus exposure and HLA in healthy donors. The primer mix had 60 Vbeta and 13 Jbeta primers. Profiling relied on immunoSEQ multiplex PCR, and the TCRdb table lists in-frame clones only, not all of them. The table for this sample gives about 130,000 clones. This CDR3 has 14 amino acids. The germline V gene has CDR1 SGHRS and CDR2 YFSETQ. V gave up 0 bases and J gave up 5 bases, with 6 bases separating them. The sample comprised PBMCs. The TCR was taken from a woman aged 55 to 70 in good health and CMV-seronegative. The V and J genes are TRBV5-1 and TRBJ1-6; no clear D gene. In DNA, the CDR3 is TGCGCCAGCAGCTTGGTCGGGGATAATTCACCCCTCCACTTT. Its translation: CASSLVGDNSPLHF.